Following are 28 T cell receptor beta chains from one sample sequenced in a study of blood T cells in healthy people across ages. Primed by a sample-barcoded 5' primer and a J-beta primer mix, a second PCR proceeded for about 6 to 11 cycles. TCRdb analysed the 5' RACE reads with MiXCR anew, one entry per CDR3 protein. The table records fewer than 1 million distinct CDR3 sequences, roughly 44% of them present only once. The sequenced sample was blood. The receptors here all came from a man in his sixties in good health.

The V gene is TRBV20-1, the J gene TRBJ2-1, with 10 nucleotides matching TRBD1. Germline V gene data show CDR1 as DFQATT and CDR2 as SNEGSKA (reference sequence). The V gene end was trimmed by 3 bases and the J gene end by 9 bases; junction bases not matched to a gene: 5. The CDR3 covers 13 residues. CDR3 loop: CSARGQGITEQFF. CDR3 coding DNA: TGCAGTGCTAGGGGACAGGGGATCACTGAGCAGTTCTTC.

The rearrangement links TRBV7-2 to TRBJ1-6; weak D call: TRBD1 (6 bases). The V gene lost 2 bases and the J gene lost 15 bases, with 20 bases spanning the gap. CDR1 SGHTA and CDR2 FQGNSA come from the germline V gene. The CDR3 has 15 residues. CDR3 sequence: CASSLIPPQGLLLHF. For the CDR3, the DNA is TGTGCCAGCAGCTTAATCCCCCCACAGGGACTTCTCCTCCACTTT.

There are a few counts of this clonotype. V and J are TRBV20-1 and TRBJ1-6; D perhaps matches TRBD1 (6 bases). CDR3 length: 15 residues. V gave up 2 bases and J gave up 5 bases, with 13 bases separating them. Looked up from germline, CDR1 is DFQATT and CDR2 is SNEGSKA (reference sequence). The CDR3 protein is CSARKGAGDNSPLHF. DNA of the CDR3: TGCAGTGCTAGAAAGGGTGCAGGGGATAATTCACCCCTCCACTTT.

The chain couples TRBV7-9 to TRBJ2-6; TRBD1 is a possible D gene (8 bases). This CDR3 contains 17 residues. Germline V gene lookup returns CDR1 SEHNR and CDR2 FQNEAQ (reference sequence). Trimming removed 1 base at V and 4 bases at J, with 14 bases between. The CDR3 nucleotides are TGTGCCAGCAGCTTAGTGACAGGGGACTACGGGGCCAACGTCCTGACTTTC. As protein: CASSLVTGDYGANVLTF.

The chain carries TRBV12-3 or TRBV12-4 and TRBJ2-5; no definite D call. V gave up 6 bases and J gave up 7 bases, with 18 bases separating them. The CDR3 contains 14 residues. The CDR3 loop is CASRGYGLLGTQYF. CDR3 nucleotide sequence: TGTGCCAGCAGGGGATATGGGCTCCTAGGGACCCAGTACTTC.

Comments on this clonotype: Compared with germline, one end of the junction differs, possibly owing to a read error. The rearrangement joins TRBV9 to TRBJ1-4; D unclear. The CDR3 spans 16 residues. Germline lookup yields CDR1 SGDLS and CDR2 YYNGEE. The CDR3 protein is CASSPTAAASNAKLFF. CDR3 nucleotide sequence: TGTGCCAGCAGCCCTACCGCCGCAGCAAGTAATGCAAAACTGTTTTTT.

This clonotype occurred a few times. This sequence joins TRBV5-1 and TRBJ1-4; no clear D. Germline V gives CDR1 SGHRS, CDR2 YFSETQ. Between the trimmed V and J ends, which lost 7 bases and 0 bases, there was a span of 13 bases. This CDR3 comprises 15 residues. CDR3 nucleotides: TGCGCCAGCGGTATGGGCGAGGCAACTAATGAAAAACTGTTTTTT. It encodes CASGMGEATNEKLFF.

This clonotype was observed at least ten times. This chain joins TRBV29-1 and TRBJ2-3; 7 positions agree with TRBD2. Germline V gene sequence: CDR1 SQVTM, CDR2 ANQGSEA. The CDR3 has 12 residues. Losses at the gene ends were 4 bases for V and 5 bases for J; bases not matched to a gene: 3. The CDR3 region has the DNA TGCAGCGTTGGGGACTACGGAGATACGCAGTATTTT. This encodes CSVGDYGDTQYF.

The rearrangement uses TRBV5-4 and TRBJ1-2, with TRBD1 identical over 8 bases. With V trimmed by 4 bases and J by 3 bases, 8 bases remained unmatched. Germline V gene sequence: CDR1 SGHNT, CDR2 YYREEE (reference sequence). This CDR3 region has 15 residues. CDR3 nucleotide sequence: TGTGCCAGCAGCAAGCCGGGACAGGCTGACTATGGCTACACCTTC. This sequence encodes CASSKPGQADYGYTF.

This clonotype was seen only a few times. The chain couples TRBV20-1 to TRBJ1-4; D not resolved. The germline CDR1 and CDR2 sequences are DFQATT and SNEGSKA (reference sequence). The germline V and J ends were trimmed by 3 bases and 5 bases, with 13 bases remaining between them. This CDR3 has 14 residues. CDR3 nucleotide sequence: TGCAGTGCTAGCCCCGGTTTAGGGAATGAAAAACTGTTTTTT. Translating gives CSASPGLGNEKLFF.

This clonotype has a single count. The V gene is TRBV5-1, the J gene TRBJ2-7; D uncertain. Germline-derived CDR1 and CDR2 are SGHRS and YFSETQ. V was cut by 3 bases and J by 2 bases, with 12 bases left in between. The CDR3 is 14 amino acids. CDR3 DNA sequence: TGCGCCAGCAGCTCCCTTACTGCTACCTACGAGCAGTACTTC. Its translation is CASSSLTATYEQYF.

This rearrangement joins TRBV20-1 to TRBJ2-2; tentative D call: TRBD1 (5 bases). From germline, CDR1 is DFQATT and CDR2 SNEGSKA (reference sequence). The CDR3 contains 16 residues. Deletions cut 3 bases from V and 4 bases from J, with 18 bases between. This CDR3 is CSASLGAGFSTGELFF. Written as DNA, the CDR3 is TGCAGTGCTAGTCTAGGGGCCGGGTTTAGCACCGGGGAGCTGTTTTTT.

The chain recombines TRBV12-3 or TRBV12-4 with TRBJ2-1; D is uncertain. The V and J ends lost 6 bases and 10 bases respectively, with 13 bases between them. The CDR3 has 12 residues. The CDR3 is CASRRGGGEQFF. The CDR3 coding sequence is TGTGCCAGCAGACGTGGCGGTGGGGAGCAGTTCTTC.

V usage is TRBV15 and J usage is TRBJ2-1; no firm D call. This CDR3 contains 13 residues. Looked up from germline, CDR1 is LNHNV and CDR2 is YYDKDF (reference sequence). V was cut by 0 bases and J by 8 bases, with 8 bases left in between. CDR3 sequence reads: CATSRDMVDEQFF. CDR3 nucleotides: TGTGCCACCAGCAGAGATATGGTGGATGAGCAGTTCTTC.

Details on this clonotype: A much larger clonotype is one base distant, so this may be a read error. V is TRBV10-3 and J is TRBJ2-5; D gene unclear. V lost 4 bases and J 2 bases, leaving 8 bases between the germline ends. The CDR3 is made up of 13 amino acids. Germline CDR1 is ENHRY and CDR2 is SYGVKD. The CDR3 sequence is CAISANLQETQYF. Here the CDR3 DNA reads TGTGCCATCAGTGCCAACTTGCAAGAGACCCAGTACTTC.

This sequence joins TRBV11-3 and TRBJ2-7; 9 bases map to TRBD1. The germline gives CDR1 SGHNT, CDR2 YENEEA. The CDR3 has 15 amino acids. V was pared by 4 bases and J by 5 bases, with 9 bases of the junction left unmatched. CDR3 in DNA: TGTGCCAGCAGCTCCCGGGACAGGGAAGAAAACGAGCAGTACTTC. Translating gives CASSSRDREENEQYF.

This clonotype was found many times. The rearrangement uses TRBV6-2 or TRBV6-3 and TRBJ2-7, with D perhaps TRBD1 (6 bases). This CDR3 comprises 12 residues. The germline V gene encodes CDR1 MNHEY and CDR2 SVGEGT. V was cut by 6 bases and J by 7 bases, with 13 bases left in between. CDR3 coding DNA: TGTGCCAGCAGCCGAACAGGGAGAGAGCAGTACTTC. Encoded protein: CASSRTGREQYF.

This clonotype was detected ten times or more. This chain joins TRBV10-3 and TRBJ2-7; the match to TRBD2 covers 7 bases. CDR3 length: 12 amino acids. Germline V lookup: CDR1 ENHRY, CDR2 SYGVKD. With V trimmed by 8 bases and J by 7 bases, 8 bases remained unmatched. This chain's CDR3 is CAIGLGTGEQYF. The DNA of the CDR3 is TGTGCCATCGGACTAGGGACGGGTGAGCAGTACTTC.

This clonotype has only a few counts. The chain carries TRBV7-3 and TRBJ1-5; D possibly corresponds to TRBD1 (5 bases). The CDR3 extends over 16 amino acids. The germline V and J ends were trimmed by 3 bases and 4 bases, with 16 bases remaining between them. Germline values: CDR1 SGHTA, CDR2 FQGTGA. As DNA, the CDR3 is TGTGCCAGCAGCTTTAGTCGGACAAGGCGAAATCAGCCCCAGCATTTT. Translation: CASSFSRTRRNQPQHF.

This clonotype has a count of ten or more. This sequence joins TRBV12-3 or TRBV12-4 and TRBJ1-6; D remains ambiguous. The CDR3 is 15 amino acids. The V gene lost 5 bases and the J gene lost 7 bases, with 15 bases spanning the gap. In DNA, the CDR3 is TGTGCCAGCAGTCCACAGTCGGGTACGAATTCACCCCTCCACTTT. Encoded protein: CASSPQSGTNSPLHF.

The chain is built from TRBV9 and TRBJ1-2; maybe TRBD1 (6 bases). CDR3 size: 14 residues. V was trimmed by 3 bases and J by 4 bases, leaving 13 bases between them. Germline V lookup: CDR1 SGDLS, CDR2 YYNGEE. The CDR3, as DNA: TGTGCCAGCAGCGAACAGGGTCGCTCCTATGGCTACACCTTC. Residues: CASSEQGRSYGYTF.

This clonotype was found many times. The chain joins TRBV27 to TRBJ2-7; possibly TRBD2 for D (5 bases). Germline V gene sequence: CDR1 MNHEY, CDR2 SMNVEV (reference sequence). With 4 bases removed from V and 3 bases from J, the gap between germline ends came to 13 bases. The CDR3 extends over 14 amino acids. The CDR3 sequence: CASSWAGKGYEQYF. CDR3 DNA: TGTGCCAGCAGTTGGGCCGGGAAGGGCTACGAGCAGTACTTC.

This clonotype was detected a few times. The chain joins TRBV7-2 to TRBJ2-7; 14 nucleotides line up with TRBD2. The CDR3 spans 14 residues. J was trimmed by 12 bases and V by 0 bases; bases with no gene match: 4. Germline CDR1 reads SGHTA; CDR2 reads FQGNSA. The CDR3 nucleotides are TGTGCCAGCAGCTTAGCGGGACTAGCGGGGGCCCTGTACTTC. Residues: CASSLAGLAGALYF.

The chain combines TRBV7-9 with TRBJ1-1; 11 nucleotides match TRBD1. V trimming: 3 bases; J trimming: 0 bases; junction bases outside the gene matches: 6. Germline CDR1 is SEHNR and CDR2 is FQNEAQ (reference sequence). There are 17 residues in the CDR3. In DNA form, the CDR3 reads TGTGCCAGCAGCTTGGGACAGGGGGTGGGCTTGAACACTGAAGCTTTCTTT. Protein: CASSLGQGVGLNTEAFF.

The rearrangement joins TRBV18 to TRBJ1-4; D ambiguous. Trimming removed 6 bases from V and 0 bases from J, with 8 bases in between. CDR1 KGHSH and CDR2 LQKENI come from the germline V gene. The CDR3 spans 14 residues. The CDR3 DNA sequence: TGTGCCAGCTCGCGGACTCCAACTAATGAAAAACTGTTTTTT. Translating gives CASSRTPTNEKLFF.

The chain uses TRBV9 and TRBJ1-1; D uncertain. The CDR3 totals 14 residues. V shed 4 bases and J shed 3 bases, with 13 bases lying between them. The germline V gene has CDR1 SGDLS and CDR2 YYNGEE. The CDR3 bases are TGTGCCAGCAGCCTTGGACTGGAGGACACTGAAGCTTTCTTT. It yields the protein CASSLGLEDTEAFF.

This chain uses TRBV7-8 with TRBJ1-1, with TRBD1 matching 8 bases. The ends lost 2 bases at V and 4 bases at J; junction bases unmatched: 6. Per the germline V gene, CDR1 is SGHVS and CDR2 is FQNEAQ. The CDR3 has 15 residues. CDR3 sequence (DNA): TGTGCCAGCAGCTTATACGTCGACAGGGGCACTGAAGCTTTCTTT. As protein: CASSLYVDRGTEAFF.

This rearrangement joins TRBV28 to TRBJ2-1; a weak D match, TRBD2 (6 bases). CDR3 size: 15 residues. V was cut by 2 bases and J by 4 bases, with 12 bases left in between. The V gene's germline CDR1 is MDHEN and CDR2 SYDVKM. CDR3 DNA sequence: TGTGCCAGCAGTTTAAGGGACTTAAAGTACAATGAGCAGTTCTTC. Residues: CASSLRDLKYNEQFF.